The rows below give T cell receptor beta chains drawn from one sample of a study of T cells in Graves' hyperthyroidism and ophthalmopathy. TCRdb passed the multiplex PCR reads through MiXCR, listing each CDR3 protein once. The sample has about 270,000 distinct CDR3 sequences, almost 25% seen once; the top ten hold under 40%. The sequenced sample consisted of blood. The receptor source for this set is a woman aged 40-49 years with Graves' ophthalmopathy. Both conserved end residues are part of each CDR3.

j_call: TRBJ2-7; v_call: TRBV7-9; cdr3_aa: CASSDLLGLWQGRYF
j_call: TRBJ2-7; v_call: TRBV28; cdr3_aa: CASRSLSYEQYF
j_call: TRBJ2-7; v_call: TRBV2; cdr3_aa: CASSEPVTESSYEQYF
j_call: TRBJ2-7; v_call: TRBV9; cdr3_aa: CASSSDGPVAEQYF
j_call: TRBJ1-1; v_call: TRBV7-9; cdr3_aa: CASSLGLGDINTEAFF
j_call: TRBJ1-1; v_call: TRBV4-1; cdr3_aa: CASRQADRTVGTEAFF
j_call: TRBJ2-7; v_call: TRBV28; cdr3_aa: CASRQIGTAYEQYF
j_call: TRBJ1-5; v_call: TRBV6-1; cdr3_aa: CASSAGGFQPQHF
j_call: TRBJ1-3; v_call: TRBV19; cdr3_aa: CASSIDADSGNTIYF
j_call: TRBJ2-5; v_call: TRBV12-3/TRBV12-4; cdr3_aa: CASSFFQGETQYF
j_call: TRBJ1-2; v_call: TRBV19; cdr3_aa: CASSSLMQGREYGYTF
j_call: TRBJ2-7; v_call: TRBV27; cdr3_aa: CASIGGSEQYF
j_call: TRBJ1-1; v_call: TRBV28; cdr3_aa: CAGQSMNTEAFF
j_call: TRBJ2-5; v_call: TRBV5-1; cdr3_aa: CASKKAGGLQETQYF
j_call: TRBJ1-1; v_call: TRBV5-1; cdr3_aa: CASSPRTGAINTEAFF
j_call: TRBJ1-1; v_call: TRBV5-1; cdr3_aa: CASSFKGHTEAFF
j_call: TRBJ2-5; v_call: TRBV2; cdr3_aa: CASSFGASGSETQYF
j_call: TRBJ2-5; v_call: TRBV28; cdr3_aa: CASRPGGPQETQYF
j_call: TRBJ1-2; v_call: TRBV6-5; cdr3_aa: CALDSDYGYTF
j_call: TRBJ2-2; v_call: TRBV24-1; cdr3_aa: CATSDQGAFRTGELFF
j_call: TRBJ1-1; v_call: TRBV29-1; cdr3_aa: CSVELPRDRDTEAFF
j_call: TRBJ1-1; v_call: TRBV29-1; cdr3_aa: CSVEDTGAVNTEAFF
j_call: TRBJ2-2; v_call: TRBV19; cdr3_aa: CASRQGSNTGELFF
j_call: TRBJ1-2; v_call: TRBV5-1; cdr3_aa: CASSLKGGGGYTF
j_call: TRBJ2-5; v_call: TRBV25-1; cdr3_aa: CARKRTSGNGETQYF
j_call: TRBJ1-1; v_call: TRBV10-3; cdr3_aa: CAIGPSGGDTEAFF
j_call: TRBJ2-5; v_call: TRBV28; cdr3_aa: CASSLRGTSGIGETQYF
j_call: TRBJ1-3; v_call: TRBV5-1; cdr3_aa: CASSSGQGLRGNTIYF
j_call: TRBJ1-1; v_call: TRBV6-5; cdr3_aa: CASSYSSGGSGTEAFF
j_call: TRBJ2-4; v_call: TRBV28; cdr3_aa: CASRSWQVEGKNIQYF
j_call: TRBJ1-3; v_call: TRBV9; cdr3_aa: CASSERQGSGNTIYF
j_call: TRBJ1-5; v_call: TRBV12-3/TRBV12-4; cdr3_aa: CASSMTGNQPQHF
j_call: TRBJ1-2; v_call: TRBV19; cdr3_aa: CASSIRAAFDGYTF
j_call: TRBJ2-5; v_call: TRBV28; cdr3_aa: CASSAQGGQGETQYF
j_call: TRBJ1-1; v_call: TRBV6-1; cdr3_aa: CASSVLAPNTEAFF
j_call: TRBJ2-5; v_call: TRBV20-1; cdr3_aa: CSARRGAQETQYF
j_call: TRBJ2-2; v_call: TRBV29-1; cdr3_aa: CSVEDSGGKNTGELFF